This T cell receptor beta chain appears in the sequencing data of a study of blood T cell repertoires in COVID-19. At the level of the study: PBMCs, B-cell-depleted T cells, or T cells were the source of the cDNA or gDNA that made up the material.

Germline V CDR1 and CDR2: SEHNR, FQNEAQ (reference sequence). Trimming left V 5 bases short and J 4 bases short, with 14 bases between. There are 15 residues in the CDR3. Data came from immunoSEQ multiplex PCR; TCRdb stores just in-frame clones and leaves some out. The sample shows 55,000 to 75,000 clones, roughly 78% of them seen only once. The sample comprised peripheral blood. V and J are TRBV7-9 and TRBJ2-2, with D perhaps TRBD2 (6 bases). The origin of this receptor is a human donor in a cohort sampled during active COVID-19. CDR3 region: CASSPGLLLTGELFF. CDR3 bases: TGTGCCAGCAGCCCGGGACTTCTACTCACCGGGGAGCTGTTTTTT.